This entry lists 14 T cell receptor beta chains sequenced from one sample in a study of blood T cell repertoires in COVID-19 (TCRdb year 2020). To prepare the library, the immunoSEQ multiplex PCR assay was applied. TCRdb took over this immuneACCESS table, retaining in-frame rearrangements with V and J assigned. Such tables are incomplete; in checked studies, under half of the missing clones stem from an unresolved V gene, and the remainder is unexplained. This sample gives about 80,000 clones in total; approximately 76% of them show up just once. The ten largest clones add up to 16% of the sample. The sequenced sample was peripheral blood. Receptors originate from a man aged 70-80 years with active or convalescent COVID-19.

The chain is built from TRBV2 and TRBJ2-5, with 7 bases identical to TRBD1. The CDR3 sequence is 13 residues long. Germline V gene sequence: CDR1 SNHLY, CDR2 FYNNEI. Losses at the gene ends were 6 bases for V and 4 bases for J; bases not matched to a gene: 5. CDR3 sequence: CASRTQGSETQYF. DNA of the CDR3: TGTGCCAGCAGAACACAGGGGTCAGAGACCCAGTACTTC.

This clone was seen only a few times. CDR3 protein: CASNDLGRANYGYTF. The CDR3, as DNA: TGTGCCAGTAACGATTTGGGCCGAGCTAACTATGGCTACACCTTC. This chain uses TRBV19 with TRBJ1-2; D is uncertain. Between the trimmed V and J ends, which lost 7 bases and 0 bases, there was a span of 15 bases. Germline CDR1 reads LNHDA; CDR2 reads SQIVND (reference sequence). This CDR3 comprises 15 residues.

The rearrangement joins TRBV28 to TRBJ2-5; possible D gene TRBD2, 5 bases. Germline CDR1 reads MDHEN; CDR2 reads SYDVKM. Trimming left V 6 bases short and J 7 bases short, with 18 bases between. This CDR3 is built from 14 residues. The CDR3 spells CASSYFSAVGTQYF. In DNA form, the CDR3 reads TGTGCCAGCAGCTATTTCTCAGCGGTCGGGACCCAGTACTTC.

On this clone itself: The same CDR3 arises from other DNA sequences in this sample as well. V and J are TRBV2 and TRBJ2-2; maybe TRBD1 (5 bases). The CDR3 loop spans 15 amino acids. Trimming pared 3 bases from V and 6 bases from J, leaving 14 bases between. Germline V lookup: CDR1 SNHLY, CDR2 FYNNEI. The CDR3, as DNA: TGTGCCAGCAGTGAGCAGGGTTGGGGTTCCGGGGAGCTGTTTTTT. Translating it yields CASSEQGWGSGELFF.

V is TRBV24-1 and J is TRBJ2-3; TRBD1 aligns across 9 bases. In germline, CDR1 is KGHDR, CDR2 SFDVKD. This CDR3 spans 13 amino acids. Unmatched junction bases numbered 7, after V lost 1 base and J lost 15 bases. The CDR3 spells CATSDLQDRGFYF. The CDR3 bases are TGTGCCACCAGTGATTTACAAGACAGGGGGTTTTATTTT.

J is TRBJ2-5 and V is TRBV20-1; D gene uncertain. V was pared by 3 bases and J by 4 bases, with 6 bases between. Germline CDR1 and CDR2: DFQATT and SNEGSKA (reference sequence). The CDR3 consists of 11 residues. The CDR3 loop is CSASQSETQYF. In DNA form, the CDR3 reads TGCAGTGCTAGTCAGTCAGAGACCCAGTACTTC.

This clone was counted once. V gene TRBV6-5 combines with J gene TRBJ1-3; 12 bases are shared with TRBD1. V shed 5 bases, J shed 3 bases, and the junction held 2 bases outside the gene matches. CDR1 and CDR2 from the germline V gene are MNHEY and SVGAGI. The CDR3 consists of 15 residues. CDR3 sequence: CASSRDRGLGNTIYF. CDR3 nucleotide sequence: TGTGCCAGCAGTCGGGACAGGGGGCTTGGAAACACCATATATTTT.

This chain uses TRBV28 with TRBJ1-5, with unresolved D. The CDR3 runs 13 residues. From germline, CDR1 is MDHEN and CDR2 SYDVKM. Trimming shortened V by 2 bases and J by 5 bases, and 7 bases separated the two germline ends. In nucleotides, the CDR3 is TGTGCCAGCAGTTTACGGTCTGATCAGCCCCAGCATTTT. As protein: CASSLRSDQPQHF.

The chain has TRBV5-1 and TRBJ1-3; 7 nucleotides line up with TRBD1. The CDR3 sequence is 14 residues long. CDR1 is SGHRS and CDR2 is YFSETQ in the germline V gene. V shed 5 bases, J shed 2 bases, and the junction held 4 bases outside the gene matches. CDR3 DNA sequence: TGCGCCAGCAGGCAAGGGACAGCTGGAAACACCATATATTTT. Translating it yields CASRQGTAGNTIYF.

The genes are TRBV7-9 and TRBJ2-7, with no clear D. CDR1 and CDR2 from the germline V gene are SEHNR and FQNEAQ (reference sequence). The CDR3 is 13 amino acids. V lost 3 bases and J 2 bases, leaving 8 bases between the germline ends. The CDR3 spells CASSFPRTYEQYF. CDR3 sequence (DNA): TGTGCCAGCAGCTTTCCGAGGACCTACGAGCAGTACTTC.

The chain uses TRBV6-6 and TRBJ1-2, with 9 bases aligning to TRBD1. CDR3 size: 15 residues. Germline assignment: CDR1 MNHNY and CDR2 SVGAGI (reference sequence). The V segment lost 0 bases and the J segment 4 bases; nucleotides outside the gene matches: 3. The CDR3 here is CASSYSVDRGYGYTF. The CDR3 DNA reads as TGTGCCAGCAGTTACTCGGTGGACAGGGGCTATGGCTACACCTTC.

The chain recombines TRBV6-5 with TRBJ2-1; the D gene is possibly TRBD2 (7 bases). This CDR3 is 15 amino acids long. Germline V gene lookup returns CDR1 MNHEY and CDR2 SVGAGI. The V gene lost 4 bases and the J gene lost 5 bases, with 15 bases spanning the gap. CDR3 sequence: CASSWGGRTDNEQFF. Written as DNA, the CDR3 is TGTGCCAGCAGTTGGGGGGGCAGGACTGACAATGAGCAGTTCTTC.

The rearrangement joins TRBV28 to TRBJ2-5, with 14 bases fitting TRBD2. Germline CDR1 MDHEN, CDR2 SYDVKM. The CDR3 totals 15 residues. The J segment lost 5 bases and the V segment lost 6 bases, leaving 5 bases of the junction unmatched. The CDR3 sequence is CASSSGLAGVETQYF. The CDR3 bases are TGTGCCAGCAGCTCGGGACTAGCGGGGGTTGAGACCCAGTACTTC.

This clone was observed a handful of times. The V and J genes are TRBV2 and TRBJ1-1; 7 bases map to TRBD1. The length of the CDR3 is 14 residues. The V and J ends lost 5 bases and 4 bases, in that order; junction bases with no gene match: 7. Per germline, CDR1 SNHLY and CDR2 FYNNEI. The chain's CDR3 is CASSLQGVFTEAFF. The DNA for the CDR3 is TGTGCCAGCAGTTTGCAGGGGGTTTTCACTGAAGCTTTCTTT. The variable domain in full, completed from reference TRBV2 and TRBJ1-1, reads EPEVTQTPSHQVTQMGQEVILRCVPISNHLYFYWYRQILGQKVEFLVSFYNNEISEKSEIFDDQFSVERPDGSNFTLKIRSTKLEDSAMYFCASSLQGVFTEAFFGQGTRLTVV.